The T cell receptor (beta chain) described here comes from a study of regulatory T cells in long-lasting Graves disease. Study-level points and caveats: Patients whose Graves' disease persisted exhibited lower TCR diversity than those newly diagnosed.

V lost 0 bases, J lost 4 bases, and 16 bases lay in between. Germline V lookup: CDR1 LNHNV, CDR2 YYDKDF (reference sequence). The CDR3 has 17 amino acids. The sample's time point: persistent/refractory GD, antithyroid drugs over 5 years with positive TRAb. Generation of the TCR library employed RNA extracted from PBMCs. Relying on iRepertoire HTBI primers and Arm-PCR of CDR3 regions, the team built TCR beta libraries. Using its own MiXCR run on the multiplex PCR reads, TCRdb lists one record per CDR3 protein. The repertoire includes over 450,000 distinct CDR3 sequences, under 25% of them detected once, and around 7% sits in the top ten. Notes on this clonotype: Its target is unknown.

The receptor was derived from a female donor with Graves disease. The specimen was peripheral blood mononuclear cells (PBMCs), collected when the disease was refractory, from a patient treated with antithyroid drugs. V and J are TRBV15 and TRBJ2-1, with D possibly called TRBD1 or TRBD2 (5 bases each). The CDR3 sequence is CATSRDWGSGGYNEQFF. In nucleotides, the CDR3 is TGTGCCACCAGCAGAGATTGGGGGAGTGGGGGATACAATGAGCAGTTCTTC.